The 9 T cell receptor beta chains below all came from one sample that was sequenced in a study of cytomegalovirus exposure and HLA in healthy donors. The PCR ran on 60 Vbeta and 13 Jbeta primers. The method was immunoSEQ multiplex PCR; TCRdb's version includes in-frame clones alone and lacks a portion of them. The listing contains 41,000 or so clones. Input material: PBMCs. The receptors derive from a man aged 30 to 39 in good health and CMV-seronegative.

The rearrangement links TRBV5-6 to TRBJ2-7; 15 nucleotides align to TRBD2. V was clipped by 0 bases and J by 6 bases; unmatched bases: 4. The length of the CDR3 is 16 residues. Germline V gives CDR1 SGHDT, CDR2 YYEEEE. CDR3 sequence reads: CASSLDGLAGGREQYF. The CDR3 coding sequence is TGTGCCAGCAGCTTGGATGGACTAGCGGGAGGGCGCGAGCAGTACTTC.

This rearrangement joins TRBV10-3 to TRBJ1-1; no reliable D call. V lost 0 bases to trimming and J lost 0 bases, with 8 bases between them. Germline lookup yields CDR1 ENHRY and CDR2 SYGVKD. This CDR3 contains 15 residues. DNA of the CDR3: TGTGCCATCAGTGAGTCGAGGGTGATGAACACTGAAGCTTTCTTT. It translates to CAISESRVMNTEAFF.

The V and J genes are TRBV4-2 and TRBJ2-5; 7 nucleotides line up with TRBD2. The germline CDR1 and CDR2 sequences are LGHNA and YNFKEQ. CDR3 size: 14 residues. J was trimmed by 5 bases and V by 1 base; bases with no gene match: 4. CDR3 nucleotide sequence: TGTGCCAGCAGCCAAGTGGGAGGGAAGGAGACCCAGTACTTC. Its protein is CASSQVGGKETQYF.

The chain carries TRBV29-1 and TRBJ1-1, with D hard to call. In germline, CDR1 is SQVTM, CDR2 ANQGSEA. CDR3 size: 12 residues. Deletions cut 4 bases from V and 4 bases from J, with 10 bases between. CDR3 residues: CSVGGRSTEAFF. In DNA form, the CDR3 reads TGCAGCGTTGGAGGGCGGTCCACTGAAGCTTTCTTT.

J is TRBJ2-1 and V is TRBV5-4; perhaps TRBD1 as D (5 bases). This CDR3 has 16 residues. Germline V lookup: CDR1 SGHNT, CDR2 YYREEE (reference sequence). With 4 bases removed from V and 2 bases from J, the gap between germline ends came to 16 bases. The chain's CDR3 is CASSPPGLGPYNEQFF. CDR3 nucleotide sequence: TGTGCCAGCAGCCCTCCAGGGTTAGGCCCCTACAATGAGCAGTTCTTC.

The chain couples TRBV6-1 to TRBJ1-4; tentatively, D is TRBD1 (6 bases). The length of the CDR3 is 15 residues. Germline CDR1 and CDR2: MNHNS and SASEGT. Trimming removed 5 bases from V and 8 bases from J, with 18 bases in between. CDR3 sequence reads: CASSPLRGGEEKLFF. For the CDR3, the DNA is TGTGCCAGCAGTCCCTTAAGGGGGGGAGAGGAAAAACTGTTTTTT.

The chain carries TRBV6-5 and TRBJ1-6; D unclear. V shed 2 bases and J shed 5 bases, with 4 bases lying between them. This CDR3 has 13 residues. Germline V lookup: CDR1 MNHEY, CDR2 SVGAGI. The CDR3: CASSYLNNSPLHF. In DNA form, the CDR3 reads TGTGCCAGCAGTTACCTAAATAATTCACCCCTCCACTTT.

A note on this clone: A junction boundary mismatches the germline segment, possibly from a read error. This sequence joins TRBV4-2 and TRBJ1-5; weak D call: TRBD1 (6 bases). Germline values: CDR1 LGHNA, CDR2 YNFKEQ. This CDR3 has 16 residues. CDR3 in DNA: TGTGCCAGCAGCCAAGTACAGGGAAATAGCAATCAGCACCAGCATTTT. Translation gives CASSQVQGNSNQHQHF.

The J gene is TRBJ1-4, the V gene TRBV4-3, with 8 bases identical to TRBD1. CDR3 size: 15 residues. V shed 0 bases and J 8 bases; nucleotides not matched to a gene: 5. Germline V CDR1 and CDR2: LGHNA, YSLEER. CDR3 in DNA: TGCGCCAGCAGCCAAGAACATAACAGGGGGGAAAAACTGTTTTTT. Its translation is CASSQEHNRGEKLFF.